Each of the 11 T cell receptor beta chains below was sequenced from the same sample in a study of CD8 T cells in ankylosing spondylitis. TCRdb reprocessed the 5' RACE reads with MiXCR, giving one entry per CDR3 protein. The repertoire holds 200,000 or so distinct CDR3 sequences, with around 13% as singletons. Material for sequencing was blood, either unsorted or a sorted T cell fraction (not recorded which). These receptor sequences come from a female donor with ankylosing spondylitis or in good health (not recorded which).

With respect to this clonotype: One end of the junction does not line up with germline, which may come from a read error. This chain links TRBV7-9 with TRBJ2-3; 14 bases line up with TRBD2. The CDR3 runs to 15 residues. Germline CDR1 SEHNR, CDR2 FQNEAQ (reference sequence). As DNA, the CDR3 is TGTGCCAGCAGCTCGACTAGCGGGGGGGCAGATACGCAGTCTTTT. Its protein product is CASSSTSGGADTQSF.

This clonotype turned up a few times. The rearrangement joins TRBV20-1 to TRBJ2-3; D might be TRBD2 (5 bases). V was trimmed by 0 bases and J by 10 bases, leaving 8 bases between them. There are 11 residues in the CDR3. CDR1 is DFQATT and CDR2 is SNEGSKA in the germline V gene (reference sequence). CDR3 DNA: TGCAGTGCTAGAGAGCCCGGGGCGCAGTATTTT. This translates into CSAREPGAQYF.

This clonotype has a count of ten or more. CDR3 amino acids: CASSFTIDRDTQYF. CDR3 bases: TGCGCCAGCAGCTTCACGATCGACCGAGATACGCAGTATTTT. The V and J genes are TRBV5-1 and TRBJ2-3; D is undetermined. The germline V gene has CDR1 SGHRS and CDR2 YFSETQ. CDR3 size: 14 residues. Trimming removed 2 bases at V and 5 bases at J, with 12 bases between.

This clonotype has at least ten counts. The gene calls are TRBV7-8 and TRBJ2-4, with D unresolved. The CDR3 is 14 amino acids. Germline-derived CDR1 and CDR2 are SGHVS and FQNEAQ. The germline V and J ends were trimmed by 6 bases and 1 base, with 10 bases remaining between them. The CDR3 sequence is CASSTSRAKNIQYF. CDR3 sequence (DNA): TGTGCCAGCAGTACCTCAAGGGCCAAAAACATTCAGTACTTC. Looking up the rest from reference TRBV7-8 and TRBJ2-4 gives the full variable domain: GAGVSQSPRYKVAKRGQDVALRCDPISGHVSLFWYQQALGQGPEFLTYFQNEAQLDKSGLPSDRFFAERPEGSVSTLKIQRTQQEDSAVYLCASSTSRAKNIQYFGAGTRLSVL.

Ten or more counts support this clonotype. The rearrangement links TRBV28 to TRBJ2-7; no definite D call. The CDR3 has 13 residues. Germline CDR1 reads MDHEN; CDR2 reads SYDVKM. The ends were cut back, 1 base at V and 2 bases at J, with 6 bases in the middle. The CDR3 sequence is CASSLSPTYEQYF. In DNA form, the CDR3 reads TGTGCCAGCAGTTTATCCCCTACCTACGAGCAGTACTTC.

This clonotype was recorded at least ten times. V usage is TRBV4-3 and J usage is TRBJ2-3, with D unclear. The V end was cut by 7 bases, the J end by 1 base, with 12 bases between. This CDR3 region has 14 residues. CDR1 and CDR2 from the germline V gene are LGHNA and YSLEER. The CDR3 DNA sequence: TGCGCCAGCACAAATCCCGACGGCACAGATACGCAGTATTTT. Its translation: CASTNPDGTDTQYF.

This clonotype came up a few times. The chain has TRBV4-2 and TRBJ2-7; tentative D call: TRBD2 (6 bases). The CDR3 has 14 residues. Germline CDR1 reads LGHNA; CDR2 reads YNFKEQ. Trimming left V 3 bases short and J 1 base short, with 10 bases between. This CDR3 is CASSHIADSYEQYF. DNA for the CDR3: TGTGCCAGCAGCCACATAGCGGATTCCTACGAGCAGTACTTC.

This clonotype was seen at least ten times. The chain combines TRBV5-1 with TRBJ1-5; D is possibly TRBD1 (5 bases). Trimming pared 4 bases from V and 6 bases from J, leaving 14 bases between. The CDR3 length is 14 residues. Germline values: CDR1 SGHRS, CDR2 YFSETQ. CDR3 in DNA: TGCGCCAGCAGCCCTAGTGGGGGTGGTCAGCCCCAGCATTTT. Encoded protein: CASSPSGGGQPQHF. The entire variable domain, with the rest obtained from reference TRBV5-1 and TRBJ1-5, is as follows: KAGVTQTPRYLIKTRGQQVTLSCSPISGHRSVSWYQQTPGQGLQFLFEYFSETQRNKGNFPGRFSGRQFSNSRSEMNVSTLELGDSALYLCASSPSGGGQPQHFGDGTRLSIL.

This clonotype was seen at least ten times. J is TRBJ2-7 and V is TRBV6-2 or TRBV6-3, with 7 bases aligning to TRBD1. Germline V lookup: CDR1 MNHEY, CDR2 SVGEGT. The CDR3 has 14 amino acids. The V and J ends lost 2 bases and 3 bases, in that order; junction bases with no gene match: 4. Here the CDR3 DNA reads TGTGCCAGCAGTTACGCAGGGGGAGTCTACGAGCAGTACTTC. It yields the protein CASSYAGGVYEQYF.

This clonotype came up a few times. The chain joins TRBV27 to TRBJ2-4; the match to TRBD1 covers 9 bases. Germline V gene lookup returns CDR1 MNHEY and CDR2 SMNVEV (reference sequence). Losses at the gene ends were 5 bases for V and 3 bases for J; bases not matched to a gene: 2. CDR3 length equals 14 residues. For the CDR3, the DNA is TGTGCCAGCAGTGGGACAGGGTTCAAAAACATTCAGTACTTC. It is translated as CASSGTGFKNIQYF.

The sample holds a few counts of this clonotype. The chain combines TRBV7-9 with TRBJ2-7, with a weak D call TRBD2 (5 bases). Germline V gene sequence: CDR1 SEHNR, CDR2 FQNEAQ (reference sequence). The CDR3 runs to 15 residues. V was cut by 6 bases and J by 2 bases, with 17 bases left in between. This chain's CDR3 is CASSRPDFLAYEQYF. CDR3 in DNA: TGTGCCAGCAGTCGCCCGGACTTCCTGGCCTACGAGCAGTACTTC.